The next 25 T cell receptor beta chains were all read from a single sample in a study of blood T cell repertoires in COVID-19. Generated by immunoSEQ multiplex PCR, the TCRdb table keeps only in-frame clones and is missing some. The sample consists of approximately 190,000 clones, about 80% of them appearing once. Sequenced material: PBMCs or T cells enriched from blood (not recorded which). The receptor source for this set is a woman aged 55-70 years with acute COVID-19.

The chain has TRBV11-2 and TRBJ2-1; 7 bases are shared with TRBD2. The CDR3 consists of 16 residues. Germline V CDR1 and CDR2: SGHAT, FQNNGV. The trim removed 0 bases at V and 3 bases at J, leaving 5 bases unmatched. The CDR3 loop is CASSLEASGDYNEQFF. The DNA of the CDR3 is TGTGCCAGCAGCTTAGAGGCTAGCGGAGACTACAATGAGCAGTTCTTC.

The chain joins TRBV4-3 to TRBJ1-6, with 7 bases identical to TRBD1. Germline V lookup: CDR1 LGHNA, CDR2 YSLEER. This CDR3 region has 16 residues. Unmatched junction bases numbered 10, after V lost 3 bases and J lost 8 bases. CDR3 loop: CASSHSRDSGYSPLHF. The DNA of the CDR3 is TGCGCCAGCAGCCATTCGAGGGACAGCGGTTATTCACCCCTCCACTTT.

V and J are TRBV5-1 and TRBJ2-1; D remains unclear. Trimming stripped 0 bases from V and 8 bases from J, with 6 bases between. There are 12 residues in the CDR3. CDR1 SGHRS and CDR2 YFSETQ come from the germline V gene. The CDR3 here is CASSLVFDEQFF. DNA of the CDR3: TGCGCCAGCAGCTTGGTGTTCGATGAGCAGTTCTTC.

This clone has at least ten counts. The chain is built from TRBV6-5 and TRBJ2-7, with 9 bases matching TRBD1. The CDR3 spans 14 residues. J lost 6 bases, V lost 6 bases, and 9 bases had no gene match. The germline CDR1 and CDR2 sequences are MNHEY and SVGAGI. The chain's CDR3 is CASSASGQGIEQYF. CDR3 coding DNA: TGTGCCAGCAGCGCGAGCGGACAGGGGATCGAGCAGTACTTC.

CDR3 amino acids: CASSLGDRVNSPLHF. The CDR3, as DNA: TGTGCCAGCAGCTTAGGAGACAGGGTGAATTCACCCCTCCACTTT. This chain connects TRBV11-2 to TRBJ1-6; 7 positions agree with TRBD1. Trimming cost V 1 base and J 7 bases; bases outside gene matches: 4. The CDR3 totals 15 residues. Looked up from germline, CDR1 is SGHAT and CDR2 is FQNNGV.

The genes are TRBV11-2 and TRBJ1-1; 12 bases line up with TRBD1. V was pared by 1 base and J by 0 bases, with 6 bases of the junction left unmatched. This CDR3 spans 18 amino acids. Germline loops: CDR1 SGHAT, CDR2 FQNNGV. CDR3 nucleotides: TGTGCCAGCAGCTTAGGGGACAGGGGGCTAGAAATGAACACTGAAGCTTTCTTT. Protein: CASSLGDRGLEMNTEAFF. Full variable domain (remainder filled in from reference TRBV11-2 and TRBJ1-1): EAGVAQSPRYKIIEKRQSVAFWCNPISGHATLYWYQQILGQGPKLLIQFQNNGVVDDSQLPKDRFSAERLKGVDSTLKIQPAKLEDSAVYLCASSLGDRGLEMNTEAFFGQGTRLTVV.

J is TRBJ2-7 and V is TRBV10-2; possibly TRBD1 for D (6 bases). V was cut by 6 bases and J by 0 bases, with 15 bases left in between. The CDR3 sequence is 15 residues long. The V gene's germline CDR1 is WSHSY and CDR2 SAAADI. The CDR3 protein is CASSATGSLSYEQYV. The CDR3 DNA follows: TGCGCCAGCAGCGCGACAGGCTCCCTCTCCTACGAGCAGTACGTC.

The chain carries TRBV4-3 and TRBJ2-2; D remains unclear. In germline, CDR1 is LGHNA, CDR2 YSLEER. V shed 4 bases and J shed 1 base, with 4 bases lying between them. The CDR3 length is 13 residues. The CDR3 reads CASSRGNTGELFF. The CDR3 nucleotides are TGCGCCAGCAGCCGAGGGAACACCGGGGAGCTGTTTTTT.

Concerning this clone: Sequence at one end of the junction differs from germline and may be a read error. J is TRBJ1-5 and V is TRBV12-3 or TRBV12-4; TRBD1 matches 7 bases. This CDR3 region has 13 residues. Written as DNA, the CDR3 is TGTGCCAGCACTTTAGGGACAGTCCGGCCCCAGCATTTT. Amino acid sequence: CASTLGTVRPQHF.

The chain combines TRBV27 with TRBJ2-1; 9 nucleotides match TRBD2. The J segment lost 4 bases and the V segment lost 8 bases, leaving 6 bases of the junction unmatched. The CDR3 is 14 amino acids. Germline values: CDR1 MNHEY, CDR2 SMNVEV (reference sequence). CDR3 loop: CASLPSGNYNEQFF. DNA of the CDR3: TGTGCCAGCCTGCCTAGCGGGAATTACAATGAGCAGTTCTTC.

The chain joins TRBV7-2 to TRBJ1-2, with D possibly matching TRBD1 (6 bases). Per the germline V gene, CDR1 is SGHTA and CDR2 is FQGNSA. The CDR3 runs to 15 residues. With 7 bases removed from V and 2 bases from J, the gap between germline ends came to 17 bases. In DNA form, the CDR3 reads TGTGCCAGCACCGAAAACTCCGGACAGAACTATGGCTACACCTTC. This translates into CASTENSGQNYGYTF.

CDR3 nucleotide sequence: TGTGCCAGCAGCCCGGCGGAGGGGACTCAGCCCCAGCATTTT. Its translation: CASSPAEGTQPQHF. This chain connects TRBV7-2 to TRBJ1-5; D is perhaps TRBD1 (5 bases). Germline CDR1 SGHTA, CDR2 FQGNSA. Trimming removed 5 bases from V and 6 bases from J, with 14 bases in between. The CDR3 length is 14 residues.

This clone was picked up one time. The CDR3 reads CASSPPGSQETQYF. For the CDR3, the DNA is TGTGCCAGCTCACCACCCGGGTCCCAAGAGACCCAGTACTTC. The genes are TRBV18 and TRBJ2-5; D is unclear. In germline, CDR1 is KGHSH, CDR2 LQKENI. The CDR3 has 14 residues. Between the trimmed V and J ends, which lost 0 bases and 1 base, there was a span of 6 bases. Combining the CDR3 with reference TRBV18 and TRBJ2-5 gives the whole variable domain NAGVMQNPRHLVRRRGQEARLRCSPMKGHSHVYWYRQLPEEGLKFMVYLQKENIIDESGMPKERFSAEFPKEGPSILRIQQVVRGDSAAYFCASSPPGSQETQYFGPGTRLLVL.

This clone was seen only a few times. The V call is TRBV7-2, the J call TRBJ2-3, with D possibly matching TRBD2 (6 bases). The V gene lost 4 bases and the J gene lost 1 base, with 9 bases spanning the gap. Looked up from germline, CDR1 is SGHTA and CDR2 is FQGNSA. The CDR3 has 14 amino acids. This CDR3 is CASSSRLGTDTQYF. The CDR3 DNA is TGTGCCAGCAGCTCCAGACTAGGCACAGATACGCAGTATTTT.

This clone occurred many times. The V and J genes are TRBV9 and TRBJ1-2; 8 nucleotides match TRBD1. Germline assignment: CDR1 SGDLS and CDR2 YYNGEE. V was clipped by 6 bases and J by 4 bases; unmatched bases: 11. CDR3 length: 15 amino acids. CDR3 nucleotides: TGTGCCAGCACCAGTTCGACAGGGGAGGGCTATGGCTACACCTTC. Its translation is CASTSSTGEGYGYTF.

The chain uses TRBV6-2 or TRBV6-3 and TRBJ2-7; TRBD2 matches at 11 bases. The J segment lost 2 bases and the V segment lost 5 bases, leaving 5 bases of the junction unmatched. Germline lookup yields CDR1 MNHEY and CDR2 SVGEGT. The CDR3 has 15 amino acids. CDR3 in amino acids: CASSILAGGTYEQYF. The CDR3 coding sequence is TGTGCCAGCAGTATATTAGCGGGAGGGACCTACGAGCAGTACTTC.

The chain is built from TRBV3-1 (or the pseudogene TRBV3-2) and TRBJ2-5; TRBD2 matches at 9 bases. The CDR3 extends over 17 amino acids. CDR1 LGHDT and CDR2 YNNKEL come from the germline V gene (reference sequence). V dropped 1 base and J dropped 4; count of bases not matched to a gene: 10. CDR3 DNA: TGTGCCAGCAGCCAAGGAAGGTTGCGGGGGGGCCGAGAGACCCAGTACTTC. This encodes CASSQGRLRGGRETQYF.

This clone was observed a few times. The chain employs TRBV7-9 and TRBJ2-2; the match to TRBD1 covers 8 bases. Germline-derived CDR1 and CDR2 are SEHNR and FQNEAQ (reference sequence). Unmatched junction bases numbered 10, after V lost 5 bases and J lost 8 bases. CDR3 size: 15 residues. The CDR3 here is CASSLTQGAPGELFF. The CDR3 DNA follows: TGTGCCAGCAGCCTCACCCAGGGGGCGCCTGGGGAGCTGTTTTTT.

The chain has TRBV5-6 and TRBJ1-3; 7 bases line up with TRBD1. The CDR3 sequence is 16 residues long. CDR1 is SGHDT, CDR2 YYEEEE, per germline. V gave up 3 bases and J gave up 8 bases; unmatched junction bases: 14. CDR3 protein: CASSYRRTGTVDTIYF. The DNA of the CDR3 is TGTGCCAGCAGCTATCGTCGGACCGGGACAGTTGACACCATATATTTT.

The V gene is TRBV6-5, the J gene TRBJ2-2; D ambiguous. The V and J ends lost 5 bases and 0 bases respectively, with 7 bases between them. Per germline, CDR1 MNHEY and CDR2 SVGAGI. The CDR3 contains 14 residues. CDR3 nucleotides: TGTGCCAGCAGTCTCGTCGCGAACACCGGGGAGCTGTTTTTT. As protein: CASSLVANTGELFF.

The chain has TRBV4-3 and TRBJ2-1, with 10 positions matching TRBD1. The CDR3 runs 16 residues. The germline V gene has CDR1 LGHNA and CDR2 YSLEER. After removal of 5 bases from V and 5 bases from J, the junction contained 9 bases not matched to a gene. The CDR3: CASSTARDRGHNEQFF. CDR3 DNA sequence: TGCGCCAGCAGCACCGCCAGGGACAGGGGCCACAATGAGCAGTTCTTC.

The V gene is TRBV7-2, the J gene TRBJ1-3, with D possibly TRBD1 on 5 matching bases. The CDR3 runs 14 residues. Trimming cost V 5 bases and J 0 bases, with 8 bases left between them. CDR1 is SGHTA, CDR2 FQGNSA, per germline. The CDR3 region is CASSLDISGNTIYF. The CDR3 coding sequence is TGTGCCAGCAGCCTGGACATCTCTGGAAACACCATATATTTT.

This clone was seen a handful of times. The CDR3: CASSKGLAGNIAYEQYF. As DNA, the CDR3 is TGTGCCAGTAGTAAAGGACTAGCGGGAAATATTGCCTACGAGCAGTACTTC. The chain joins TRBV19 to TRBJ2-7; TRBD2 aligns across 12 bases. This CDR3 comprises 17 residues. V lost 4 bases, J lost 2 bases, and 9 bases stayed unmatched. Germline V CDR1 and CDR2: LNHDA, SQIVND (reference sequence).

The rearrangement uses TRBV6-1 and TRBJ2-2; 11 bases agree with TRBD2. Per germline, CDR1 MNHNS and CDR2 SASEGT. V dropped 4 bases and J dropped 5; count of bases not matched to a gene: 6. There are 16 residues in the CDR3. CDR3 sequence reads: CASSAGSGGATGELFF. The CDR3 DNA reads TGTGCCAGCAGTGCCGGTAGCGGGGGGGCAACCGGGGAGCTGTTTTTT.

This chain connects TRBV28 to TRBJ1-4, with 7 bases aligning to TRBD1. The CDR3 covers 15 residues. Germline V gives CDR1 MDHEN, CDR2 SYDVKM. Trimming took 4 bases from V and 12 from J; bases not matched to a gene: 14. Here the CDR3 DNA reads TGTGCCAGCAGTTCGGGTGACAGGGACTTAGGGGAACTGTTTTTT. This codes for CASSSGDRDLGELFF.